The 31 T cell receptor beta chains below come from one sample, sequenced in a study of blood T cell repertoires in COVID-19. The repertoire was sequenced with immunoSEQ multiplex PCR; TCRdb's copy has only in-frame clones and lacks some. Of around 97,000 clones listed, about 85% are singletons. Source material: peripheral blood. These receptors were taken from a man aged 45-65 years in a cohort sampled during active COVID-19.

CDR3 in amino acids: CASSSGLAGGPARDIQYF. The DNA of the CDR3 is TGCGCCAGCAGCTCCGGACTAGCGGGGGGCCCCGCGAGGGACATTCAGTACTTC. The chain carries TRBV5-1 and TRBJ2-4, with 14 bases that match TRBD2. Losses at the gene ends were 3 bases for V and 8 bases for J; bases not matched to a gene: 13. The CDR3 runs 18 residues. The germline V gene has CDR1 SGHRS and CDR2 YFSETQ.

The V call is TRBV28, the J call TRBJ2-4; 7 nucleotides line up with TRBD2. V dropped 3 bases and J dropped 9; count of bases not matched to a gene: 2. This CDR3 spans 12 amino acids. In germline, CDR1 is MDHEN, CDR2 SYDVKM. CDR3 coding DNA: TGTGCCAGCAGTTTTCGCGGGGGCATTCAGTACTTC. Protein sequence: CASSFRGGIQYF.

V is TRBV7-8 and J is TRBJ2-1; 10 nucleotides match TRBD2. This CDR3 contains 15 residues. The germline V gene has CDR1 SGHVS and CDR2 FQNEAQ. V lost 5 bases, J lost 4 bases, and 5 bases stayed unmatched. The CDR3 is CASSPLAGLYNEQFF. The CDR3 DNA follows: TGTGCCAGCAGCCCACTAGCGGGGTTATACAATGAGCAGTTCTTC.

The rearrangement uses TRBV27 and TRBJ1-2; TRBD1 might be the D (5 bases). The CDR3 is 13 amino acids. Germline lookup yields CDR1 MNHEY and CDR2 SMNVEV (reference sequence). With 1 base removed from V and 8 bases from J, the gap between germline ends came to 11 bases. The chain's CDR3 is CASSLFQGNGYTF. For the CDR3, the DNA is TGTGCCAGCAGTTTATTCCAGGGTAACGGCTACACCTTC.

The rearrangement links TRBV3-1 (or the pseudogene TRBV3-2) to TRBJ1-1, with D uncertain. Germline V CDR1 and CDR2: LGHDT, YNNKEL (reference sequence). V was pared by 1 base and J by 0 bases, with 12 bases between. This CDR3 comprises 16 residues. The CDR3 region has the DNA TGTGCCAGCAGCCAAGTGGTACTGAGCATGAACACTGAAGCTTTCTTT. Translating gives CASSQVVLSMNTEAFF.

The chain employs TRBV6-5 and TRBJ2-5, with a weak D call TRBD2 (6 bases). Germline-derived CDR1 and CDR2 are MNHEY and SVGAGI. V shed 10 bases and J shed 4 bases, with 16 bases lying between them. The CDR3 is 13 residues long. CDR3 in amino acids: CATGDPRGETQYF. CDR3 bases: TGTGCCACGGGGGACCCAAGGGGAGAGACCCAGTACTTC.

The chain is built from TRBV19 and TRBJ1-1, with D possibly being TRBD1 (5 bases). The germline V and J ends were trimmed by 6 bases and 4 bases, with 18 bases remaining between them. The CDR3 totals 15 residues. The germline V gene encodes CDR1 LNHDA and CDR2 SQIVND (reference sequence). This CDR3 is CASSVTWGVGTEAFF. The CDR3 nucleotides are TGTGCCAGTAGCGTAACTTGGGGGGTTGGCACTGAAGCTTTCTTT.

Comments on this clone: One junction end disagrees with the germline gene, perhaps due to a read error. This chain links TRBV12-5 with TRBJ1-1; D may be TRBD1 (5 bases). CDR1 and CDR2 from the germline V gene are LGHNT and FRNRAP. This CDR3 has 15 amino acids. The CDR3 protein is CASGLAEGASTEAFF. The CDR3 DNA follows: TGTGCTAGTGGCTTGGCGGAAGGGGCTTCAACTGAAGCTTTCTTT.

The gene calls are TRBV18 and TRBJ2-5; D might be TRBD2 (5 bases). Germline CDR1 KGHSH, CDR2 LQKENI. The CDR3 is made up of 13 amino acids. V was trimmed by 5 bases and J by 1 base, leaving 8 bases between them. CDR3 bases: TGTGCCAGCTCATCGGGAAGCCAAGAGACCCAGTACTTC. Translated: CASSSGSQETQYF.

The V call is TRBV7-9, the J call TRBJ2-1, with D uncertain. Trimming stripped 3 bases from V and 6 bases from J, with 3 bases between. This CDR3 spans 11 amino acids. Germline V CDR1 and CDR2: SEHNR, FQNEAQ (reference sequence). Here the CDR3 DNA reads TGTGCCAGCAGCTTCGGCAATGAGCAGTTCTTC. Residues: CASSFGNEQFF.

The chain uses TRBV19 and TRBJ1-2; TRBD1 matches 10 bases. After removal of 5 bases from V and 4 bases from J, the junction contained 1 base not matched to a gene. The germline gives CDR1 LNHDA, CDR2 SQIVND (reference sequence). The CDR3 length is 13 residues. This CDR3 reads CASSGTGAYGYTF. CDR3 sequence (DNA): TGTGCCAGTAGTGGGACAGGGGCCTATGGCTACACCTTC.

This clone was counted once. The chain joins TRBV20-1 to TRBJ2-7; perhaps TRBD2 as D (5 bases). The CDR3 totals 11 residues. CDR1 and CDR2 (germline): DFQATT, SNEGSKA (reference sequence). V lost 2 bases and J lost 5, with 7 bases in between. The CDR3 nucleotides are TGCAGTGCTAGATCCGGGGACGAGCAGTACGTC. The encoded protein is CSARSGDEQYV.

V is TRBV2 and J is TRBJ1-4; no reliable D call. CDR1 is SNHLY, CDR2 FYNNEI, per germline. V lost 8 bases and J lost 6, with 13 bases in between. The CDR3 runs 13 residues. CDR3 sequence: CASARRADEKLFF. CDR3 nucleotide sequence: TGTGCCAGCGCTCGGAGAGCGGATGAAAAACTGTTTTTT. The full variable domain, in which reference TRBV2 and TRBJ1-4 provide the parts outside the CDR3, is EPEVTQTPSHQVTQMGQEVILRCVPISNHLYFYWYRQILGQKVEFLVSFYNNEISEKSEIFDDQFSVERPDGSNFTLKIRSTKLEDSAMYFCASARRADEKLFFGSGTQLSVL.

This sequence joins TRBV29-1 and TRBJ1-1; weak D call: TRBD1 (6 bases). This CDR3 is 11 amino acids long. CDR1 SQVTM and CDR2 ANQGSEA come from the germline V gene. Trimming cost V 4 bases and J 7 bases, with 10 bases left between them. CDR3 sequence: CSVAGGYEAFF. CDR3 DNA: TGCAGCGTTGCTGGGGGCTATGAAGCTTTCTTT.

The chain has TRBV7-8 and TRBJ1-1, with 7 bases matching TRBD1. Germline assignment: CDR1 SGHVS and CDR2 FQNEAQ. V lost 5 bases to trimming and J lost 5 bases; unmatched junction nucleotides: 5. CDR3 size: 13 residues. CDR3 loop: CASSRKTGTEAFF. In DNA form, the CDR3 reads TGTGCCAGCAGCCGAAAGACAGGGACTGAAGCTTTCTTT.

This clone was found once. The rearrangement uses TRBV6-5 and TRBJ1-4; D is unclear. This CDR3 is built from 15 residues. Germline CDR1 and CDR2: MNHEY and SVGAGI. V was shortened by 0 bases and J by 7 bases, with 12 bases between the two germline ends. The chain's CDR3 is CASSYSAGRGEKLFF. CDR3 in DNA: TGTGCCAGCAGTTACTCGGCGGGGAGAGGTGAAAAACTGTTTTTT.

V is TRBV10-2 and J is TRBJ1-6; 7 nucleotides line up with TRBD1. The V and J ends lost 6 bases and 10 bases, in that order; junction bases with no gene match: 12. The CDR3 extends over 15 amino acids. Looked up from germline, CDR1 is WSHSY and CDR2 is SAAADI. The chain's CDR3 is CASSPVVRGESPLHF. The CDR3 DNA follows: TGCGCCAGCAGCCCAGTAGTCAGGGGGGAGTCACCCCTCCACTTT.

This rearrangement joins TRBV7-9 to TRBJ2-3; 8 nucleotides match TRBD1. Germline V gene sequence: CDR1 SEHNR, CDR2 FQNEAQ (reference sequence). The J segment lost 0 bases and the V segment lost 5 bases, leaving 7 bases of the junction unmatched. There are 16 residues in the CDR3. CDR3 in amino acids: CASSDRGATSTDTQYF. The CDR3 DNA reads TGTGCCAGCAGCGACAGGGGAGCTACTAGCACAGATACGCAGTATTTT.

This chain joins TRBV5-1 and TRBJ2-5; 8 nucleotides align to TRBD1. V dropped 3 bases and J dropped 7; count of bases not matched to a gene: 14. The CDR3 sequence is 16 residues long. Germline V gene sequence: CDR1 SGHRS, CDR2 YFSETQ. In DNA, the CDR3 is TGCGCCAGCAGCTCTCGGACAGGGAGCGAGCACGGGACCCAGTACTTC. Amino acid sequence: CASSSRTGSEHGTQYF.

The V and J genes are TRBV28 and TRBJ2-6; tentative D call: TRBD1 (5 bases). Germline V gene sequence: CDR1 MDHEN, CDR2 SYDVKM. The CDR3 is 16 residues long. V was trimmed by 6 bases and J by 0 bases, leaving 12 bases between them. This CDR3 reads CASSLRGSSGANVLTF. The CDR3 nucleotides are TGTGCCAGCAGCCTAAGGGGCAGCTCTGGGGCCAACGTCCTGACTTTC.

CDR3 nucleotides: TGTGCCAGCAGTGAATCTCTTATCGGGACTAGTGACACCGGGGAGCTGTTTTTT. This sequence encodes CASSESLIGTSDTGELFF. The chain recombines TRBV2 with TRBJ2-2; 8 bases align to TRBD2. V shed 2 bases and J 3 bases; nucleotides not matched to a gene: 11. CDR3 length equals 18 residues. Looked up from germline, CDR1 is SNHLY and CDR2 is FYNNEI.

V and J are TRBV7-8 and TRBJ2-2, with D tentatively TRBD2 (5 bases). The CDR3 is 13 residues long. V shed 5 bases and J shed 6 bases, with 10 bases lying between them. Germline V gives CDR1 SGHVS, CDR2 FQNEAQ. The CDR3 protein is CASSQLGPGELFF. CDR3 sequence (DNA): TGTGCCAGCAGCCAACTAGGACCCGGGGAGCTGTTTTTT.

V usage is TRBV15 and J usage is TRBJ1-5; TRBD1 matches 7 bases. CDR3 length: 14 amino acids. The junction had 5 bases not matched to a gene; V was cut back by 3 bases and J by 6 bases. Germline V gene sequence: CDR1 LNHNV, CDR2 YYDKDF (reference sequence). Here the CDR3 reads CATSSLRGAQPQHF. The CDR3 nucleotides are TGTGCCACCAGCAGTCTCAGGGGGGCTCAGCCCCAGCATTTT.

The chain recombines TRBV19 with TRBJ2-2, with 8 bases matching TRBD1. The junction had 22 bases not matched to a gene; V was cut back by 10 bases and J by 6 bases. The germline CDR1 and CDR2 sequences are LNHDA and SQIVND (reference sequence). The CDR3 length is 18 residues. The CDR3 sequence is CATPRHSTGTGPPGELFF. The CDR3 nucleotides read TGTGCCACCCCTAGACACTCCACCGGGACAGGACCCCCCGGGGAGCTGTTTTTT.

The CDR3 here is CASRRRQGLQPQHF. CDR3 DNA sequence: TGTGCCAGCAGGCGAAGACAGGGACTTCAGCCCCAGCATTTT. The J gene is TRBJ1-5, the V gene TRBV6-5, with 7 bases fitting TRBD1. Germline trimming cut 6 bases from V and 6 bases from J; bases unmatched to any gene: 8. Per germline, CDR1 MNHEY and CDR2 SVGAGI. The CDR3 length is 14 residues.

The chain is built from TRBV5-6 and TRBJ1-5; unclear D gene. The V gene's germline CDR1 is SGHDT and CDR2 YYEEEE. The CDR3 runs to 16 residues. Trimming left V 0 bases short and J 0 bases short, with 10 bases between. DNA of the CDR3: TGTGCCAGCAGCTTGGGGCCAGTTAATAGCAATCAGCCCCAGCATTTT. It translates to CASSLGPVNSNQPQHF.

J is TRBJ1-5 and V is TRBV7-2; D is unclear. The CDR3 is 13 amino acids. The V end was cut by 3 bases, the J end by 5 bases, with 8 bases between. The germline gives CDR1 SGHTA, CDR2 FQGNSA. The CDR3 bases are TGTGCCAGCAGCTTCGTATTCGATCAGCCCCAGCATTTT. This encodes CASSFVFDQPQHF.

The gene calls are TRBV5-5 and TRBJ2-1; the D gene is possibly TRBD2 (6 bases). V lost 0 bases and J 4 bases, leaving 14 bases between the germline ends. CDR1 is SGHKS, CDR2 YYEKEE, per germline (reference sequence). The CDR3 covers 16 residues. The CDR3 DNA is TGTGCCAGCAGCTTGGATCCGGGCGCGGGATACAATGAGCAGTTCTTC. Translation gives CASSLDPGAGYNEQFF.

The rearrangement uses TRBV4-2 and TRBJ1-3; 7 bases map to TRBD1. The length of the CDR3 is 15 residues. Trimming cost V 4 bases and J 6 bases; bases outside gene matches: 9. Germline V lookup: CDR1 LGHNA, CDR2 YNFKEQ. The CDR3 loop is CASSRSETGTNTIYF. The CDR3 coding sequence is TGTGCCAGCAGCCGGTCCGAGACAGGGACAAACACCATATATTTT.

This clone was detected once. This chain connects TRBV9 to TRBJ2-5, with 7 bases aligning to TRBD1. The V gene end was trimmed by 4 bases and the J gene end by 5 bases; junction bases not matched to a gene: 14. In germline, CDR1 is SGDLS, CDR2 YYNGEE. This CDR3 contains 16 residues. This CDR3 reads CASSHKTGDPRETQYF. CDR3 in DNA: TGTGCCAGCAGCCATAAAACAGGGGACCCTCGGGAGACCCAGTACTTC.

This clone was seen a handful of times. The chain joins TRBV19 to TRBJ1-4; 7 bases are shared with TRBD1. After removal of 5 bases from V and 8 bases from J, the junction contained 8 bases not matched to a gene. The CDR3 loop spans 14 amino acids. Germline V CDR1 and CDR2: LNHDA, SQIVND (reference sequence). The CDR3 coding sequence is TGTGCCAGTAGTGACAGGGAAGAGGGAGAAAAACTGTTTTTT. Encoded protein: CASSDREEGEKLFF. The entire variable domain, with the rest obtained from reference TRBV19 and TRBJ1-4, is as follows: DGGITQSPKYLFRKEGQNVTLSCEQNLNHDAMYWYRQDPGQGLRLIYYSQIVNDFQKGDIAEGYSVSREKKESFPLTVTSAQKNPTAFYLCASSDREEGEKLFFGSGTQLSVL.